There are a few counts of the clone carrying this TCR beta chain. Its antigen is as yet unknown. Preceding any ophthalmopathy symptoms, the blood sample dates from first hyperthyroidism diagnosis. The V and J ends lost 2 bases and 4 bases respectively, with 16 bases between them. The CDR3 has 15 amino acids. Germline CDR1 and CDR2: SGHKS and YYEKEE (reference sequence). Amplification targeted TCR beta CDR3 regions from RNA transcripts. The study used the HTBI primer set for a first-round RT-PCR of the TCR CDR3. TCRdb re-analysed the multiplex PCR reads in MiXCR, keeping a single row per CDR3 protein. The table lists some 350,000 distinct CDR3 sequences, approximately 14% of them singletons. The data stem from a study of T cells in Graves' hyperthyroidism and ophthalmopathy. On the study more broadly: Prior to any treatment, at the point of initial diagnosis, peripheral blood was collected.

Notes on the study in general: Within blood appeared most thyroid clonotypes that had expanded above 0.001.

This chain joins TRBV5-5 and TRBJ2-7; perhaps TRBD1 as D (6 bases). The receptor was isolated from a woman younger than 30 with Graves' hyperthyroidism that later progressed to Graves' ophthalmopathy. Sequencing was done on a sample of blood. This CDR3 reads CASSFGQGRVYEQYF. CDR3 coding DNA: TGTGCCAGCAGCTTTGGCCAGGGGAGAGTATACGAGCAGTACTTC.